This T cell receptor (beta chain) comes out of a study of T cells after yellow fever vaccination. Study summary: Preparing low-cell-number fractions relied on SMART-Seq v4 Ultra Low Input.

Template switching with 5'RACE generated the TCR cDNA and added a universal primer site and UMIs. TCRdb reanalysed the 5' RACE reads using MiXCR and keeps one entry per CDR3 protein. The table lists hundreds of thousands of distinct CDR3 sequences, around 12% of them singletons. V lost 0 bases to trimming and J lost 5 bases, with 11 bases between them. Germline loops: CDR1 SGHRS, CDR2 YFSETQ. The CDR3 covers 14 residues. Only a few counts were recorded for this clonotype. The sequences come from CD4+ T cells sorted from PBMCs, collected 15 days after the yellow fever booster vaccination. This chain joins TRBV5-1 and TRBJ1-2; D is unclear. The source is a man between 18 and 29 years old who received the YFV17D yellow fever vaccine. The CDR3 DNA reads as TGCGCCAGCAGCTTGGATGGCGAATCTTATGGCTACACCTTC. Translating it yields CASSLDGESYGYTF.